The 20 T cell receptor beta chains below were found in one sample sequenced in a study of cytomegalovirus exposure and HLA in healthy donors. Clones were sequenced by immunoSEQ multiplex PCR, and TCRdb holds only the in-frame ones, with some missing. The table has over 150,000 clones, 90% to 97% seen once. The sequencing sample was made of PBMCs. These receptors were collected from a woman aged 18-29 years in good health and CMV-seronegative.

This clone was recorded only once. The chain links TRBV6-9 to TRBJ1-1; 8 bases are shared with TRBD1. CDR3 length: 17 residues. V lost 6 bases and J lost 0; bases outside the gene matches: 12. Germline V gene data show CDR1 as MNHGY and CDR2 as SVAAGI. DNA for the CDR3: TGTGCCAGCAGAACGAATGGGGACAGGTTGATGAACACTGAAGCTTTCTTT. This gives the protein CASRTNGDRLMNTEAFF.

This chain connects TRBV4-1 to TRBJ1-5; D uncertain. With 0 bases removed from V and 4 bases from J, the gap between germline ends came to 16 bases. The CDR3 sequence is 17 residues long. Germline V gene sequence: CDR1 MGHRA, CDR2 YSYEKL. CDR3 loop: CASSQEVRTYSNQPQHF. The DNA of the CDR3 is TGCGCCAGCAGCCAAGAGGTGCGAACATACAGTAATCAGCCCCAGCATTTT.

The chain is built from TRBV6-6 and TRBJ1-6; possibly TRBD1 for D (6 bases). CDR1 is MNHNY and CDR2 is SVGAGI in the germline V gene (reference sequence). The ends were cut back, 4 bases at V and 2 bases at J, with 9 bases in the middle. The CDR3 extends over 15 amino acids. The CDR3 sequence: CASSSRQAYNSPLHF. CDR3 coding DNA: TGTGCCAGCAGTTCTCGACAGGCCTATAATTCACCCCTCCACTTT.

This sequence joins TRBV5-4 and TRBJ1-5; no clear D. There are 14 residues in the CDR3. The V gene lost 0 bases and the J gene lost 5 bases, with 9 bases spanning the gap. CDR1 is SGHNT and CDR2 is YYREEE in the germline V gene (reference sequence). The CDR3 coding sequence is TGTGCCAGCAGCTTGGGGACTGGGGATCAGCCCCAGCATTTT. It encodes CASSLGTGDQPQHF.

V usage is TRBV19 and J usage is TRBJ2-1; TRBD1 matches at 9 bases. The length of the CDR3 is 14 residues. From germline, CDR1 is LNHDA and CDR2 SQIVND (reference sequence). Trimming cost V 5 bases and J 7 bases; bases outside gene matches: 6. The CDR3 sequence is CASSLDRGRNEQFF. The CDR3 nucleotides are TGTGCCAGTAGTCTTGACAGGGGGAGAAATGAGCAGTTCTTC.

V and J are TRBV30 and TRBJ2-7, with TRBD1 identical over 10 bases. The CDR3 spans 15 residues. Trimming took 6 bases from V and 0 from J; bases not matched to a gene: 8. The germline V gene has CDR1 GTSNPN and CDR2 SVGIG (reference sequence). CDR3 in amino acids: CACLPGTGVSYEQYF. Here the CDR3 DNA reads TGTGCCTGCCTCCCCGGGACAGGGGTCTCCTACGAGCAGTACTTC.

The chain combines TRBV11-3 with TRBJ2-2; TRBD2 matches at 8 bases. V was clipped by 3 bases and J by 7 bases; unmatched bases: 7. CDR1 is SGHNT, CDR2 YENEEA, per germline. The CDR3 runs 15 residues. The CDR3 region is CASSFGGGPGGELFF. CDR3 bases: TGTGCCAGCAGCTTTGGCGGGGGGCCTGGCGGGGAGCTGTTTTTT.

The V and J genes are TRBV7-2 and TRBJ2-3, with 10 nucleotides matching TRBD1. Trimming removed 3 bases from V and 6 bases from J; junction bases left unmatched: 6. CDR3 length: 15 residues. CDR1 is SGHTA, CDR2 FQGNSA, per germline. The CDR3 coding sequence is TGTGCCAGCAGCTTGCTGGGACAGGGGATGGATACGCAGTATTTT. It codes for CASSLLGQGMDTQYF.

This clone was counted a single time. The V gene is TRBV6-5, the J gene TRBJ2-7; TRBD1 matches 9 bases. Germline V CDR1 and CDR2: MNHEY, SVGAGI. With V trimmed by 2 bases and J by 12 bases, 8 bases remained unmatched. This CDR3 has 13 amino acids. The CDR3 loop reads CASSYGTGYVAYF. The CDR3 DNA is TGTGCCAGCAGTTACGGGACAGGGTATGTCGCGTACTTC.

This clone was observed once. This rearrangement joins TRBV2 to TRBJ2-1; 13 bases map to TRBD2. This CDR3 spans 16 amino acids. Germline assignment: CDR1 SNHLY and CDR2 FYNNEI. The trim removed 3 bases at V and 4 bases at J, leaving 3 bases unmatched. CDR3 region: CASSDSTSGGYNEQFF. CDR3 bases: TGTGCCAGCAGTGATTCGACTAGCGGGGGGTACAATGAGCAGTTCTTC.

DNA for the CDR3: TGTGCCAGCAGGGCGGGGTTGGGTCCTGGAAACACCATATATTTT. Translated: CASRAGLGPGNTIYF. The gene calls are TRBV7-2 and TRBJ1-3; D is uncertain. With 6 bases removed from V and 2 bases from J, the gap between germline ends came to 14 bases. This CDR3 is 15 amino acids long. Germline values: CDR1 SGHTA, CDR2 FQGNSA.

The genes are TRBV27 and TRBJ2-7; D may be TRBD2 (5 bases). Deletions cut 2 bases from V and 5 bases from J, with 19 bases between. The length of the CDR3 is 16 residues. Germline lookup yields CDR1 MNHEY and CDR2 SMNVEV (reference sequence). DNA for the CDR3: TGTGCCAGCAGTTTAAACCGGGATCACCTGAGCCACGAGCAGTACTTC. Protein sequence: CASSLNRDHLSHEQYF.

V is TRBV2 and J is TRBJ1-5; D is unclear. The CDR3 consists of 13 residues. CDR1 is SNHLY and CDR2 is FYNNEI in the germline V gene. V gave up 8 bases and J gave up 3 bases, with 11 bases separating them. The CDR3 DNA sequence: TGTGCCAGCTTGTTGGGCTACAATCAGCCCCAGCATTTT. Protein sequence: CASLLGYNQPQHF.

The V and J genes are TRBV7-9 and TRBJ1-1; 8 bases align to TRBD1. CDR1 SEHNR and CDR2 FQNEAQ come from the germline V gene (reference sequence). Unmatched junction bases numbered 5, after V lost 5 bases and J lost 0 bases. The CDR3 length is 15 residues. The CDR3 reads CASSNAQGVNTEAFF. The CDR3 region has the DNA TGTGCCAGCAGCAACGCACAGGGGGTGAACACTGAAGCTTTCTTT.

The DNA of the CDR3 is TGTGCCAGCAGTTCTTGGCCGGGAGGCTACACCTTC. Translating it yields CASSSWPGGYTF. The V and J genes are TRBV13 and TRBJ1-2; D is unclear. Trimming took off 6 bases at V and 8 bases at J, with 13 bases between the two ends. Germline V gives CDR1 PRHDT, CDR2 FYEKMQ (reference sequence). The CDR3 contains 12 residues.

V is TRBV27 and J is TRBJ1-1; D possibly corresponds to TRBD1 (5 bases). Germline V gene sequence: CDR1 MNHEY, CDR2 SMNVEV (reference sequence). This CDR3 spans 13 amino acids. V was shortened by 4 bases and J by 1 base, with 7 bases between the two germline ends. Written as DNA, the CDR3 is TGTGCCAGCAGTTACCAGGGGAACACTGAAGCTTTCTTT. Its translation is CASSYQGNTEAFF.

J is TRBJ2-5 and V is TRBV30; 11 bases match TRBD1. CDR3 length: 12 amino acids. V lost 5 bases to trimming and J lost 7 bases; unmatched junction nucleotides: 3. Germline CDR1 and CDR2: GTSNPN and SVGIG (reference sequence). The CDR3 sequence: CAWGTGGGTQYF. CDR3 bases: TGTGCCTGGGGGACAGGGGGGGGGACCCAGTACTTC.

The chain uses TRBV5-4 and TRBJ1-3, with 7 positions matching TRBD1. The CDR3 is made up of 15 amino acids. Losses at the gene ends were 2 bases for V and 10 bases for J; bases not matched to a gene: 12. The germline V gene encodes CDR1 SGHNT and CDR2 YYREEE (reference sequence). The CDR3 is CASSFQGGADRTIYF. CDR3 in DNA: TGTGCCAGCAGCTTCCAAGGGGGCGCTGATCGGACCATATATTTT.

This clone was seen only once. The chain links TRBV11-2 to TRBJ1-3; 8 bases match TRBD1. The V and J ends lost 5 bases and 0 bases, in that order; junction bases with no gene match: 12. The length of the CDR3 is 18 residues. The germline gives CDR1 SGHAT, CDR2 FQNNGV. The DNA of the CDR3 is TGTGCCAGCAGCCCGGACAGGGCTTCCCCTCACTCTGGAAACACCATATATTTT. It specifies CASSPDRASPHSGNTIYF.

J is TRBJ2-6 and V is TRBV27, with 8 bases aligning to TRBD1. The ends lost 3 bases at V and 0 bases at J; junction bases unmatched: 4. CDR1 is MNHEY, CDR2 SMNVEV, per germline (reference sequence). The CDR3 has 17 residues. The CDR3 nucleotides read TGTGCCAGCAGTTTGGACAGGGACCTCTCTGGGGCCAACGTCCTGACTTTC. It is translated as CASSLDRDLSGANVLTF.